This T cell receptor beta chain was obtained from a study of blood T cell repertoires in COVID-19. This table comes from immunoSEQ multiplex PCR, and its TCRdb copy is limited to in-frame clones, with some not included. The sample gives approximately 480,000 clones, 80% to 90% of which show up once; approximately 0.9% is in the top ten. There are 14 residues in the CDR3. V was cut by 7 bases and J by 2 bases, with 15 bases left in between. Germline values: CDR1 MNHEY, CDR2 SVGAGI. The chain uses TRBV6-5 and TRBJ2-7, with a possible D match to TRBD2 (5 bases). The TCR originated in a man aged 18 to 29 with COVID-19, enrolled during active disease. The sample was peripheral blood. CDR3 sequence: CASTIVAGAYEQYF. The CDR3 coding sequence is TGTGCCAGCACCATAGTGGCCGGGGCCTACGAGCAGTACTTC.